This note documents a single T cell receptor (beta chain) sequence. Via MiXCR, TCRdb re-called the 5' RACE reads, giving one row per CDR3 protein. The profile shows a few hundred thousand distinct CDR3 sequences, over 15% of them singletons. These data originate in a study of T cells after yellow fever vaccination. Germline V gene lookup returns CDR1 SGDLS and CDR2 YYNGEE. Losses at the gene ends were 3 bases for V and 3 bases for J; bases not matched to a gene: 9. This CDR3 is 18 amino acids long. The V gene is TRBV9, the J gene TRBJ2-1; TRBD2 matches 13 bases. The sequence was obtained from a man aged 25-45 years who received the YFV17D yellow fever vaccine. This specimen was PBMCs, taken 15 days after the yellow fever booster vaccination. CDR3 sequence: CASSAPGLAGARYNEQFF. CDR3 coding DNA: TGTGCCAGCAGCGCGCCAGGACTAGCGGGAGCCCGCTACAATGAGCAGTTCTTC.